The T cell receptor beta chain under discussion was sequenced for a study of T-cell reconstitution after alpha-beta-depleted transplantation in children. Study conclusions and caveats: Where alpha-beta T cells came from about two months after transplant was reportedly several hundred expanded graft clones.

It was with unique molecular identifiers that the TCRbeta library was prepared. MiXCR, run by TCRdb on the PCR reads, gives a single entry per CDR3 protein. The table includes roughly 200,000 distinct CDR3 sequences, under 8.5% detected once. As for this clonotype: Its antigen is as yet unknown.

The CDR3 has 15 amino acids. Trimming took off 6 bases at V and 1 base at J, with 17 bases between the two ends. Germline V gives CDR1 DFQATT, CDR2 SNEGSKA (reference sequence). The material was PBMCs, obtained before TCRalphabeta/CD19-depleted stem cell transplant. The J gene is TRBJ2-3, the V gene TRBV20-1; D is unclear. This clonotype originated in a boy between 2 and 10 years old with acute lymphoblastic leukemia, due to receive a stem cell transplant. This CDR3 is CSARPTPTGTDTQYF. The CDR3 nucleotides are TGCAGTGCCCGTCCGACCCCCACGGGCACAGATACGCAGTATTTT.